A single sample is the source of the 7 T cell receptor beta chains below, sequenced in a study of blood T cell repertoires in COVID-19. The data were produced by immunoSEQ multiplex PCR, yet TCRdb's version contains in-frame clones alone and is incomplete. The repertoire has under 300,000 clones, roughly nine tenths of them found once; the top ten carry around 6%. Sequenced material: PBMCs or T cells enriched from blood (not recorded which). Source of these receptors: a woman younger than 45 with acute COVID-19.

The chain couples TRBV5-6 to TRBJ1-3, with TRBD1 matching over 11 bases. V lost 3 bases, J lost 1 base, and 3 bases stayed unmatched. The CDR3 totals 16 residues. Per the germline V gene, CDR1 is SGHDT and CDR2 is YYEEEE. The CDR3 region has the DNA TGTGCCAGCAGCTGGGACAGGGGGAGATCTGGAAACACCATATATTTT. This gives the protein CASSWDRGRSGNTIYF.

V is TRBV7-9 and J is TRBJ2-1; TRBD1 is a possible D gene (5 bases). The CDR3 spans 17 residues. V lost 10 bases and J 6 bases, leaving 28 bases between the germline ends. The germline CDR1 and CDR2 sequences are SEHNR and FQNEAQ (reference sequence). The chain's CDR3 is CATSARVGGSVGNEQFF. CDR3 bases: TGTGCCACCTCAGCCAGGGTGGGCGGAAGTGTAGGCAATGAGCAGTTCTTC.

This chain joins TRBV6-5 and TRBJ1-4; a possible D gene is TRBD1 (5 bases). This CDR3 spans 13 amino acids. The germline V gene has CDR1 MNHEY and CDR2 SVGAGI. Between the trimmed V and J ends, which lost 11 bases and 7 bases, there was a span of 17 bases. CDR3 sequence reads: CAGQWGEGEKLFF. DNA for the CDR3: TGTGCCGGCCAGTGGGGGGAGGGTGAAAAACTGTTTTTT.

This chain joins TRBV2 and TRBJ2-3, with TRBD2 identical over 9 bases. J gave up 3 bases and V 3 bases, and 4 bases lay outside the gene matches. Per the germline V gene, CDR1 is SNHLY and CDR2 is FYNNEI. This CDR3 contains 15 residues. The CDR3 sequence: CASSEAAGGTDTQYF. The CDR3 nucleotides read TGTGCCAGCAGTGAGGCAGCGGGGGGTACAGATACGCAGTATTTT.

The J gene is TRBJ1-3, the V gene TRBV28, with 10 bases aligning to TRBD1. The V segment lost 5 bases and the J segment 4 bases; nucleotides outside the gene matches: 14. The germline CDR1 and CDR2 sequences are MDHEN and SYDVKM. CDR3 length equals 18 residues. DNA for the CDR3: TGTGCCAGCAGTACACGTAGGACAGGGGGATCGGGAGGAAACACCATATATTTT. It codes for CASSTRRTGGSGGNTIYF.

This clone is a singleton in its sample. CDR3 region: CASSQVSGQGASNQPQHF. The CDR3 DNA follows: TGCGCCAGCAGCCAAGTCTCGGGACAGGGGGCGAGCAATCAGCCCCAGCATTTT. This chain joins TRBV4-1 and TRBJ1-5, with 12 bases fitting TRBD1. This CDR3 comprises 18 residues. Germline CDR1 is MGHRA and CDR2 is YSYEKL. Trimming at V came to 1 base and at J to 1 base, leaving 5 bases not matched to a gene.

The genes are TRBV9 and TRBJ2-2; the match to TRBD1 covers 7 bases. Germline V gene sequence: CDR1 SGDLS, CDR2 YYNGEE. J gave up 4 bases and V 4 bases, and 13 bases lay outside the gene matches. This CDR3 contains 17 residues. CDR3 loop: CASSPTDRLRGTGELFF. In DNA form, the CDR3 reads TGTGCCAGCAGCCCGACGGACAGGCTTCGGGGCACCGGGGAGCTGTTTTTT. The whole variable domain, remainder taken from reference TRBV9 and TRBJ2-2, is DSGVTQTPKHLITATGQRVTLRCSPRSGDLSVYWYQQSLDQGLQFLIQYYNGEERAKGNILERFSAQQFPDLHSELNLSSLELGDSALYFCASSPTDRLRGTGELFFGEGSRLTVL.